This entry concerns a single T cell receptor beta chain. This record belongs to a study of radiation and T cells in renal cell carcinoma. V shed 0 bases and J shed 9 bases, with 21 bases lying between them. Looked up from germline, CDR1 is GTSNPN and CDR2 is SVGIG (reference sequence). The CDR3 contains 16 residues. Indicated time point: blood 2 weeks post-SBRT. The treatment here: 15 Gy SBRT to primary tumor, nephrectomy 4 weeks later. TCRdb keeps only in-frame clones here, not all; method: immunoSEQ multiplex PCR. This repertoire shows 150,000 to 190,000 clones, about 87% found once; its top ten account for 10% to 15%.

This receptor was obtained from a woman between 45 and 65 years old with renal cell carcinoma. The rearrangement joins TRBV30 to TRBJ1-5, with TRBD1 as a possible D gene (6 bases). The source was blood, collected from a patient whose treatment included radiotherapy and nephrectomy. In DNA form, the CDR3 reads TGTGCCTGGAGTGTACAGATGATGAGGGGGGAAGGGCCCCAGCATTTT. Translated: CAWSVQMMRGEGPQHF.